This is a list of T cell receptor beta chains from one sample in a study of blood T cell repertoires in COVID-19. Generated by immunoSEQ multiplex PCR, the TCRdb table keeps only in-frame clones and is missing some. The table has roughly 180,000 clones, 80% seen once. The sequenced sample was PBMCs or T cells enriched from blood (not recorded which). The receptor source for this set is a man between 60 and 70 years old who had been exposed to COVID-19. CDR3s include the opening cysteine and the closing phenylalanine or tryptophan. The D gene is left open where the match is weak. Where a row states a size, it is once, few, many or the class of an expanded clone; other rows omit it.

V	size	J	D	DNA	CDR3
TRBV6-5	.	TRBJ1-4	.	TGTGCCTCCGCCCCCGGCGGGGAAAAACTGTTTTTT	CASAPGGEKLFF
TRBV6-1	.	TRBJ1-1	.	TGTGCCAGCAGTGAAAACGTTTCGTCGCGGGGTCCTGCTTTCTTT	CASSENVSSRGPAFF
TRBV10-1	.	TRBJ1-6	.	TGCGCCAGCAGTGAGTCGAGGCAGCACAATTCACCCCTCCACTTT	CASSESRQHNSPLHF
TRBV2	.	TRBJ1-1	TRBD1	TGTGCCAGCAGGACAGGGGGCGCGACTCCCACTGAAGCTTTCTTT	CASRTGGATPTEAFF
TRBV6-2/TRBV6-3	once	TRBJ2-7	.	TGTGCCAGCAGTTTTCGGTTGGTGGGTCCGACTAGTGGCCACGAGCAGTACTTC	CASSFRLVGPTSGHEQYF
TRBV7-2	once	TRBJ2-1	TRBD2	TGTGCCAGCAGCTTAGCAAGGACTAGCGGGAGGGCTAGTGAGCAGTTCTTC	CASSLARTSGRASEQFF
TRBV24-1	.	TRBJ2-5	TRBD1	TGTGCCACCAGTGACCCACAGGGGGAGCAAGAGACCCAGTACTTC	CATSDPQGEQETQYF
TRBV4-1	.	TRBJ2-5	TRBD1	TGCGCCAGCAGCCAAGGAGGGACAGGCGGAGGGGAGACCCAGTACTTC	CASSQGGTGGGETQYF
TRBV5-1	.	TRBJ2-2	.	TGCGCCAGCAGCTTGTCGGCTAGCGCTAACACCGGGGAGCTGTTTTTT	CASSLSASANTGELFF
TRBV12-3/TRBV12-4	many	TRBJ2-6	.	TGTGCCAGCAGCCCAGGGGTCCCCCTGACTTTC	CASSPGVPLTF
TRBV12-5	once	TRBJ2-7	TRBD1	TGTGCTAGTGGTTTAGAGACAGGGTCTTACGAGCAGTACTTC	CASGLETGSYEQYF
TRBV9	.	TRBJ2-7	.	TGTGCCAGCAGCGTAGTTTCGCGGGAGCAGTACTTC	CASSVVSREQYF
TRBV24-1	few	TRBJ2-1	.	TGTGCCACCAGTGATCCCGACATGAGCTCCTACAATGAGCAGTTCTTC	CATSDPDMSSYNEQFF
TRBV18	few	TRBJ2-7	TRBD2	TGTGCCAGCTCACCAGCGACTAGCGGGAGACCCTACGAGCAGTACTTC	CASSPATSGRPYEQYF
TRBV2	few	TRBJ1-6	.	TGTGCCAGCAGTGCGGGGTGGAATTCACCCCTCCACTTT	CASSAGWNSPLHF
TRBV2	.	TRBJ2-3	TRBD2	TGTGCCAGCAGATGGACTAGCGGGAGATTCACTAGCACAGATACGCAGTATTTT	CASRWTSGRFTSTDTQYF
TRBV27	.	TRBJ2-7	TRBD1	TGTGCCAGCAGTTTAGGGACAGGGTACAGCGAGCAGTACTTC	CASSLGTGYSEQYF
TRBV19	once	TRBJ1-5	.	TGTGCCAGTAGTATAGGGGGCTACAATCAGCCCCAGCATTTT	CASSIGGYNQPQHF
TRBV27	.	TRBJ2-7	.	TGTGCCAGCAGTTCCACTAAAGGTCGGACAACCTACGAGCAGTACTTC	CASSSTKGRTTYEQYF
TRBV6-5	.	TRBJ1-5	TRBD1	TGTGCCAGCAGTACGGGGGACAGGAATCAGCCCCAGCATTTT	CASSTGDRNQPQHF
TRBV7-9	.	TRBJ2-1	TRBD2	TGTGCCAGCAGCTTAGCTAGTGGACTAGCGGGAAGAGTTAATGAGCAGTTCTTC	CASSLASGLAGRVNEQFF
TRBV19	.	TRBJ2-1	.	TGTGCCAGTAGTATAAAACTACCTCAGTACAATGAGCAGTTCTTC	CASSIKLPQYNEQFF
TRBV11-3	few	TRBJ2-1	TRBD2	TGTGCCAGCAGCCCCCTGGCTCGCCTAGCGGGTTACAATGAGCAGTTCTTC	CASSPLARLAGYNEQFF
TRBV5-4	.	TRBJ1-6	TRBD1	TGTGCCAGCAGCCGGCGGACAGGGGGTAATTCACCCCTCCACTTT	CASSRRTGGNSPLHF
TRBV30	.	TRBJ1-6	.	TGTGCCTGGAGTTTGGCGGGGGCTAATTCACCCCTCCACTTT	CAWSLAGANSPLHF
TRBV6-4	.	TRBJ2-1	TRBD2	TGTGCCAGCAGTTTAGCAGGGACTAGCGGGACTAATGAGCAGTTCTTC	CASSLAGTSGTNEQFF
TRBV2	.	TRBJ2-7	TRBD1	TGTGCCAGCCGGGACAGGGGCCCCTACGAGCAGTACTTC	CASRDRGPYEQYF
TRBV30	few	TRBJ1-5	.	TGTGCCTGGAGTGTTGGTAGACTTAGCAATCAGCCCCAGCATTTT	CAWSVGRLSNQPQHF
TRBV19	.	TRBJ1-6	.	TGTGCCAGTGGATCAGGACAGCATAATTCACCCCTCCACTTT	CASGSGQHNSPLHF
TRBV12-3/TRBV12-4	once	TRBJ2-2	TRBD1	TGTGCCAGCAGTCGGACAGGGGGCAGACTGTTTTTT	CASSRTGGRLFF
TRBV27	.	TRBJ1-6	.	TGTGCCAGCACCCCTAATAATTCACCCCTCCACTTT	CASTPNNSPLHF
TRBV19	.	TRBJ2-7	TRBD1	TGTGCCAGTAGCCGCGACAGGGTCTACGAGCAGTACTTC	CASSRDRVYEQYF
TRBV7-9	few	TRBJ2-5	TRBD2	TGTGCCAGCAGCCATTCAGTAGCGGGAGGGTCAGAGACCCAGTACTTC	CASSHSVAGGSETQYF
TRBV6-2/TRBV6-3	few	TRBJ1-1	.	TGTGCCAGCAGTAAGCAGGGGTCGAACACTGAAGCTTTCTTT	CASSKQGSNTEAFF
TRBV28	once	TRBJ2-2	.	TGTGCCAGCAGCCCCACGGGGTCGACGAACACCGGGGAGCTGTTTTTT	CASSPTGSTNTGELFF
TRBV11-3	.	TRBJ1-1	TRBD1	TGTGCCAGCAGCTTACTTCTGGGACAGGGCGGCCCGAACACTGAAGCTTTCTTT	CASSLLLGQGGPNTEAFF
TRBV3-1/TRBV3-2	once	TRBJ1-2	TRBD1	TGTGCCAGCAGCCAAGCACAGGGGTGTGGCTACACCTTC	CASSQAQGCGYTF
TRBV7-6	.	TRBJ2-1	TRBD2	TGTGCCAGCAGCCCAGATGAGGCGGGAGCCTACAATGAGCAGTTCTTC	CASSPDEAGAYNEQFF
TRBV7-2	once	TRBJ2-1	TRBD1	TGTGCCAGCAGCTTAGCGGACAGGGGGCTAAATGAGCAGTTCTTC	CASSLADRGLNEQFF
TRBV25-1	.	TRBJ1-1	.	TGTGCCAGCAGTGAAAGGGAGTTTACTGAAGCTTTCTTT	CASSEREFTEAFF
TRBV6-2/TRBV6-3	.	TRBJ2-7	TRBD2	TGTGCCAGCAGCCCCCATAGCGGGAGGCCCTTCGTAGAGCAGTACTTC	CASSPHSGRPFVEQYF
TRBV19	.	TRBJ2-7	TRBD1	TGTGCCAGTAGTATATGGGGGACAGGGGGCTACGAGCAGTACTTC	CASSIWGTGGYEQYF
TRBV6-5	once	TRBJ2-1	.	TGTGCCAGCCGCAGGGAAGGGGCACAGGGGCAGTTCTTC	CASRREGAQGQFF
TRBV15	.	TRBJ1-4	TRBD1	TGTGCCACCAGCAGGGGGGACAGTAATGAAAAACTGTTTTTT	CATSRGDSNEKLFF
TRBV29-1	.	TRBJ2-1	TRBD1	TGCAGCGGTAGAAACAGGGGGCAGTACAATGAGCAGTTCTTC	CSGRNRGQYNEQFF